Here is one T cell receptor (beta chain) with its context. The junction shows a germline mismatch at one end, possibly a read error. In each case, RNA was isolated and then reverse transcribed into cDNA as the sequencing template. Clones were read by immunoSEQ multiplex PCR, and TCRdb kept only the in-frame ones, dropping some. The sample has 150,000 to 200,000 clones; 59% are singletons. Germline values: CDR1 SGHRS, CDR2 YFSETQ. This CDR3 region has 14 residues. The data were taken from a study of CD8+ T cells in alopecia areata. Study overall: Tofacitinib lasted 6 to 18 months, then 6 months off drug.

This clonotype originated in a human donor with alopecia areata. This chain joins TRBV5-1 and TRBJ2-4, with TRBD1 matching over 9 bases. Here the sequenced sample was CD4+ T cells sorted from blood, taken at week 0. CDR3 DNA sequence: TGCGCCAGCAGCTTGGACTACAGGACAGGGGATATGAACTTC. Protein product: CASSLDYRTGDMNF.